This passage covers 29 T cell receptor beta chains from one sample sequenced in a study of vaccination effects on CD4 cells after COVID-19 (dated by TCRdb to 2021 to 2024). The antigens for these receptors are not known. Library construction relied on the immunoSEQ multiplex PCR assay. In TCRdb, the immuneACCESS table is reduced to in-frame sequences with V and J assigned. These tables do not hold every clone; where another copy was compared, an unresolved V gene accounts for under half, and the others remain unexplained. Recorded for this sample are 25,000 to 35,000 clones; 70% of them occurred a single time. The ten largest clones take up approximately 3.6% of the sample. After less than 13 days of culture, CD4+ T cells were isolated with the EasySep CD4+ T cell isolation kit. The material was CD4+ T cells from PBMCs cultured without peptide, obtained before COVID-19 vaccination. These receptors were taken from a human donor who received a COVID-19 vaccine.

The chain joins TRBV18 to TRBJ1-5; no clear D. Germline V lookup: CDR1 KGHSH, CDR2 LQKENI. There are 16 residues in the CDR3. Trimming removed 3 bases from V and 7 bases from J, with 19 bases in between. CDR3 sequence (DNA): TGTGCCAGCTCACCTGGTTTTGCGACAAAAGGACAGCCCCAGCATTTT. It is translated as CASSPGFATKGQPQHF. The full variable domain, with the rest looked up from reference TRBV18 and TRBJ1-5, is NAGVMQNPRHLVRRRGQEARLRCSPMKGHSHVYWYRQLPEEGLKFMVYLQKENIIDESGMPKERFSAEFPKEGPSILRIQQVVRGDSAAYFCASSPGFATKGQPQHFGDGTRLSIL.

The gene calls are TRBV5-6 and TRBJ2-3; TRBD2 matches at 9 bases. This CDR3 is 15 amino acids long. The J segment lost 0 bases and the V segment lost 7 bases, leaving 6 bases of the junction unmatched. Germline CDR1 reads SGHDT; CDR2 reads YYEEEE. CDR3 bases: TGTGCCAGCTCAGGGGCGGGAGGGAGCACAGATACGCAGTATTTT. This gives the protein CASSGAGGSTDTQYF.

This chain uses TRBV3-1 (or the pseudogene TRBV3-2) with TRBJ2-3, with D possibly TRBD2 on 5 matching bases. V was clipped by 3 bases and J by 4 bases, with 20 bases between them. Germline V gene sequence: CDR1 LGHDT, CDR2 YNNKEL (reference sequence). CDR3 size: 17 residues. In DNA, the CDR3 is TGTGCCAGCAGCCATCTATCCCTAGCCTCTGGGGCAGATACGCAGTATTTT. Its translation: CASSHLSLASGADTQYF.

The table lists this clone with a few counts. The CDR3 loop reads CASRLAATYEQYF. The CDR3 DNA reads TGTGCCAGCAGACTAGCGGCAACCTACGAGCAGTACTTC. V and J are TRBV3-1 (or the pseudogene TRBV3-2) and TRBJ2-7, with TRBD2 matching over 8 bases. V trimming: 6 bases; J trimming: 2 bases; junction bases outside the gene matches: 3. The length of the CDR3 is 13 residues. Germline V gives CDR1 LGHDT, CDR2 YNNKEL (reference sequence).

The chain carries TRBV7-2 and TRBJ1-4; TRBD1 aligns across 7 bases. The trim removed 1 base at V and 4 bases at J, leaving 3 bases unmatched. The germline CDR1 and CDR2 sequences are SGHTA and FQGNSA. CDR3 length: 15 amino acids. The CDR3 reads CASSLGGQFNEKLFF. The CDR3 DNA follows: TGTGCCAGCAGCTTAGGGGGACAGTTTAATGAAAAACTGTTTTTT.

The sample holds a few counts of this clone. The J gene is TRBJ1-2, the V gene TRBV9; D not resolved. There are 13 residues in the CDR3. Trimming left V 3 bases short and J 5 bases short, with 11 bases between. CDR1 SGDLS and CDR2 YYNGEE come from the germline V gene. The CDR3 DNA is TGTGCCAGCAGCGCTAGGGAGCTTTATGGCTACACCTTC. Translating it yields CASSARELYGYTF.

The sample holds a few counts of this clone. This rearrangement joins TRBV24-1 to TRBJ2-5; D is possibly TRBD2 (6 bases). Germline lookup yields CDR1 KGHDR and CDR2 SFDVKD. This CDR3 is 15 amino acids long. Trimming took off 3 bases at V and 5 bases at J, with 15 bases between the two ends. As DNA, the CDR3 is TGTGCCACCAGTGATGCTTCCGGGGGACGGGAGACCCAGTACTTC. It yields the protein CATSDASGGRETQYF.

The chain has TRBV4-1 and TRBJ1-3; D remains ambiguous. Per the germline V gene, CDR1 is MGHRA and CDR2 is YSYEKL. V dropped 0 bases and J dropped 2 bases, with 2 bases sitting between them. This CDR3 contains 13 residues. Here the CDR3 reads CASSQDAGNTIYF. The DNA of the CDR3 is TGCGCCAGCAGCCAAGACGCTGGAAACACCATATATTTT.

The V call is TRBV2, the J call TRBJ2-3; 7 bases line up with TRBD1. Germline CDR1 is SNHLY and CDR2 is FYNNEI. The V segment lost 9 bases and the J segment 4 bases; nucleotides outside the gene matches: 7. This CDR3 contains 13 residues. The chain's CDR3 is CASRGLVPDTQYF. CDR3 DNA: TGTGCCAGTAGGGGGCTGGTTCCAGATACGCAGTATTTT.

This sequence joins TRBV7-9 and TRBJ1-2, with D possibly TRBD1 on 5 matching bases. Germline values: CDR1 SEHNR, CDR2 FQNEAQ (reference sequence). CDR3 length equals 13 residues. V dropped 5 bases and J dropped 2 bases, with 9 bases sitting between them. This chain's CDR3 is CASSETENYGYTF. In DNA, the CDR3 is TGTGCCAGCAGCGAGACAGAGAACTATGGCTACACCTTC.

The V call is TRBV27, the J call TRBJ2-2; weak D call: TRBD2 (5 bases). V was pared by 5 bases and J by 4 bases, with 20 bases between. The CDR3 totals 17 residues. Per the germline V gene, CDR1 is MNHEY and CDR2 is SMNVEV (reference sequence). The CDR3 nucleotides are TGTGCCAGCAGTATACAAGGGAGCTCATTCTCCACCGGGGAGCTGTTTTTT. This sequence encodes CASSIQGSSFSTGELFF.

The rearrangement uses TRBV6-6 and TRBJ2-3; the match to TRBD2 covers 14 bases. With V trimmed by 6 bases and J by 0 bases, 2 bases remained unmatched. Germline V gene sequence: CDR1 MNHNY, CDR2 SVGAGI (reference sequence). CDR3 size: 16 residues. DNA of the CDR3: TGTGCCAGCAGCGGGACTAGCGGGGGAAGCACAGATACGCAGTATTTT. It codes for CASSGTSGGSTDTQYF.

The chain has TRBV2 and TRBJ2-3, with unresolved D. The CDR3 sequence is 11 residues long. The V end was cut by 5 bases, the J end by 5 bases, with 5 bases between. The germline V gene encodes CDR1 SNHLY and CDR2 FYNNEI. The CDR3 nucleotides read TGTGCCAGCAGTTCAAGAGATACGCAGTATTTT. Its protein is CASSSRDTQYF.

The chain has TRBV7-2 and TRBJ2-1; D is perhaps TRBD2 (5 bases). The CDR3 runs to 15 residues. CDR1 is SGHTA, CDR2 FQGNSA, per germline. V was clipped by 1 base and J by 4 bases, with 11 bases between them. CDR3 residues: CASSLGGSRYNEQFF. The CDR3 DNA follows: TGTGCCAGCAGCTTAGGAGGGTCCCGTTACAATGAGCAGTTCTTC.

The V and J genes are TRBV5-4 and TRBJ1-2; no reliable D call. Germline lookup yields CDR1 SGHNT and CDR2 YYREEE (reference sequence). The V gene lost 0 bases and the J gene lost 8 bases, with 11 bases spanning the gap. CDR3 size: 13 residues. The CDR3, as DNA: TGTGCCAGCAGCTTGGCCCGGACCCCCGGCTACACCTTC. It codes for CASSLARTPGYTF.

The CDR3 is CASSLGSGNIQYF. DNA of the CDR3: TGTGCCAGCAGTTTAGGGTCTGGGAACATTCAGTACTTC. The gene calls are TRBV12-3 or TRBV12-4 and TRBJ2-4, with no clear D. CDR3 length: 13 residues. Trimming shortened V by 1 base and J by 7 bases, and 8 bases separated the two germline ends.

The rearrangement uses TRBV5-1 and TRBJ2-3, with D unclear. Trimming took off 0 bases at V and 4 bases at J, with 12 bases between the two ends. Germline lookup yields CDR1 SGHRS and CDR2 YFSETQ. The CDR3 totals 15 residues. The CDR3 loop reads CASSLDGSPADTQYF. The CDR3 bases are TGCGCCAGCAGCTTGGATGGCAGTCCTGCAGATACGCAGTATTTT.

The chain combines TRBV2 with TRBJ1-1; D remains ambiguous. Germline assignment: CDR1 SNHLY and CDR2 FYNNEI. The CDR3 consists of 11 residues. Trimming shortened V by 10 bases and J by 3 bases, and 9 bases separated the two germline ends. The CDR3 protein is CATRDYTEAFF. CDR3 DNA sequence: TGTGCCACCCGGGATTACACTGAAGCTTTCTTT. The variable domain in full, completed from reference TRBV2 and TRBJ1-1, reads EPEVTQTPSHQVTQMGQEVILRCVPISNHLYFYWYRQILGQKVEFLVSFYNNEISEKSEIFDDQFSVERPDGSNFTLKIRSTKLEDSAMYFCATRDYTEAFFGQGTRLTVV.

The chain links TRBV5-1 to TRBJ2-3; no clear D gene. Germline-derived CDR1 and CDR2 are SGHRS and YFSETQ. CDR3 length: 11 amino acids. V lost 5 bases and J 3 bases, leaving 4 bases between the germline ends. The CDR3 bases are TGCGCCAGCAGTCGAACAGATACGCAGTATTTT. It codes for CASSRTDTQYF.

The genes are TRBV24-1 and TRBJ2-1, with TRBD1 matching over 11 bases. The CDR3 runs to 14 residues. J gave up 7 bases and V 10 bases, and 8 bases lay outside the gene matches. The germline V gene has CDR1 KGHDR and CDR2 SFDVKD. CDR3 loop: CATSDGTGGNEQFF. CDR3 nucleotide sequence: TGTGCCACGTCAGATGGGACAGGGGGAAATGAGCAGTTCTTC.

This clone was detected a few times. The chain employs TRBV5-1 and TRBJ1-6; D not certain. The CDR3 contains 16 residues. V lost 4 bases and J lost 0, with 11 bases in between. Germline V gene sequence: CDR1 SGHRS, CDR2 YFSETQ. The CDR3 nucleotides read TGCGCCAGCAGCGGTGGCGGGAGCTCCTATAATTCACCCCTCCACTTT. Amino acid sequence: CASSGGGSSYNSPLHF.

The chain uses TRBV29-1 and TRBJ2-1, with D uncertain. The CDR3 runs 13 residues. Germline assignment: CDR1 SQVTM and CDR2 ANQGSEA. Trimming shortened V by 7 bases and J by 4 bases, and 14 bases separated the two germline ends. The CDR3 sequence is CSARLRVYNEQFF. CDR3 nucleotide sequence: TGCAGCGCCCGTTTACGAGTTTACAATGAGCAGTTCTTC.

The rearrangement links TRBV3-1 (or the pseudogene TRBV3-2) to TRBJ2-3; tentative D call: TRBD2 (6 bases). Trimming took 6 bases from V and 0 from J, leaving 16 bases between them. The length of the CDR3 is 16 residues. Germline V CDR1 and CDR2: LGHDT, YNNKEL (reference sequence). The CDR3 nucleotides are TGTGCCAGCAGAGCGGGTCATAGCTTTAGCACAGATACGCAGTATTTT. Protein sequence: CASRAGHSFSTDTQYF.

The chain combines TRBV3-1 (or the pseudogene TRBV3-2) with TRBJ2-1; TRBD2 agrees at 8 bases. The CDR3 is 15 residues long. Looked up from germline, CDR1 is LGHDT and CDR2 is YNNKEL (reference sequence). J lost 5 bases, V lost 6 bases, and 9 bases had no gene match. In DNA, the CDR3 is TGTGCCAGCAGTACACTAGCGGAACTAAACAATGAGCAGTTCTTC. It yields the protein CASSTLAELNNEQFF.

J is TRBJ2-1 and V is TRBV10-1; 8 bases line up with TRBD2. V lost 0 bases, J lost 9 bases, and 10 bases stayed unmatched. The germline V gene encodes CDR1 WNHNN and CDR2 SYGVQD (reference sequence). CDR3 length equals 16 residues. The CDR3 is CASSESGSSGISEQFF. The DNA of the CDR3 is TGCGCCAGCAGTGAGTCGGGGAGTAGCGGGATTTCTGAGCAGTTCTTC.

The chain uses TRBV6-5 and TRBJ2-7; 8 nucleotides align to TRBD1. This CDR3 is 15 amino acids long. CDR1 is MNHEY, CDR2 SVGAGI, per germline. Trimming took 2 bases from V and 1 from J; bases not matched to a gene: 4. In DNA, the CDR3 is TGTGCCAGCAGTTACGAGGGGACAGGTTCCTACGAGCAGTACTTC. Residues: CASSYEGTGSYEQYF.

This clone occurred once. The chain recombines TRBV6-1 with TRBJ1-2; no clear D gene. The CDR3 is made up of 12 amino acids. Germline CDR1 MNHNS, CDR2 SASEGT. Between the trimmed V and J ends, which lost 3 bases and 6 bases, there was a span of 8 bases. Here the CDR3 DNA reads TGTGCCAGCAGTGATTTACAGAATGGCTACACCTTC. It encodes CASSDLQNGYTF.

V and J are TRBV2 and TRBJ1-4; D may be TRBD1 (6 bases). The CDR3 contains 17 residues. V lost 7 bases, J lost 2 bases, and 20 bases lay in between. From germline, CDR1 is SNHLY and CDR2 FYNNEI. The CDR3 protein is CASNLKNSGGTNEKLFF. The CDR3 coding sequence is TGTGCCAGCAACCTAAAAAACTCGGGGGGCACTAATGAAAAACTGTTTTTT.

In this sample, this clone turned up a few times. This rearrangement joins TRBV7-9 to TRBJ1-4, with D unclear. The ends were cut back, 4 bases at V and 5 bases at J, with 14 bases in the middle. This CDR3 region has 15 residues. Looked up from germline, CDR1 is SEHNR and CDR2 is FQNEAQ (reference sequence). In DNA, the CDR3 is TGTGCCAGCAGCTCATGGGTGGGAGACAATGAAAAACTGTTTTTT. This sequence encodes CASSSWVGDNEKLFF.